This T cell receptor (beta chain) was sequenced during a study of vaccination and CD4 T cells after COVID-19. The assay that was used to sequence DNA from cultured CD4+ T cells was the Oncomine TCR Beta short-read assay. In TCRdb, the PCR reads were re-called with MiXCR into one record per CDR3 protein. The sample records over 15,000 distinct CDR3 sequences, roughly 43% being singletons. CDR3 length equals 16 residues. Sample treatment: approximately 9-day PBMC culture with coronavirus spike peptide pools or control peptides (ViraFEST assay). TCR sequencing followed the expansion of antigen-specific T cells with peptide pools in ViraFEST. After culture for over nine days, isolation of CD4+ T cells was performed by negative selection. Study-wide results and limits: Convalescent patients gained a median approximately 86% of their reactive clones only post-vaccination.

As to this clonotype: No antigen is known for it.

The TCR was taken from a human donor who had recovered from COVID-19. This sample comprised CD4+ T cells from blood, cultured in vitro, obtained after SARS-CoV-2 vaccination. V is TRBV21-1 and J is TRBJ1-5; the table calls TRBD1, which could not be checked here. TRBV21-1 is deemed a pseudogene. CDR3 in amino acids: CASSKYIMGEKQPQHF. DNA for the CDR3: TGTGCCAGCAGCAAATACATCATGGGGGAGAAACAGCCCCAGCATTTT.